These 16 T cell receptor beta chains originate from one sample sequenced in a study of blood T cell repertoires in COVID-19. Sequencing was performed with immunoSEQ multiplex PCR; in TCRdb, only in-frame clones are kept and a portion is missing. The sample carries about 210,000 clones, 65% to 90% recorded once. The material sequenced was peripheral blood. Every receptor here comes from a middle-aged man who had recovered from COVID-19.

The chain uses TRBV19 and TRBJ1-1, with 10 positions matching TRBD1. CDR1 and CDR2 from the germline V gene are LNHDA and SQIVND (reference sequence). CDR3 length: 14 amino acids. V lost 6 bases, J lost 8 bases, and 9 bases stayed unmatched. The CDR3 nucleotides read TGTGCCAGTAGCCGGGGACAGGGGATAAGGGAAGCTTTCTTT. It translates to CASSRGQGIREAFF.

The chain is built from TRBV5-4 and TRBJ1-2; 9 bases are shared with TRBD1. Trimming cost V 4 bases and J 8 bases; bases outside gene matches: 12. The CDR3 is 15 residues long. Germline lookup yields CDR1 SGHNT and CDR2 YYREEE (reference sequence). Here the CDR3 DNA reads TGTGCCAGCAGCGCAGGTCCCGGGACAGGGACCGGCTACACCTTC. Translation gives CASSAGPGTGTGYTF.

This clone was seen a handful of times. J is TRBJ2-7 and V is TRBV7-8; D may be TRBD2 (6 bases). The V end lost 1 base, the J end lost 0 bases, and 10 bases lay between the germline ends. The CDR3 covers 15 residues. The V gene's germline CDR1 is SGHVS and CDR2 FQNEAQ. The CDR3 is CASSLVRGTSYEQYF. CDR3 coding DNA: TGTGCCAGCAGCTTAGTACGGGGGACCTCCTACGAGCAGTACTTC. Combining the CDR3 with reference TRBV7-8 and TRBJ2-7 gives the whole variable domain GAGVSQSPRYKVAKRGQDVALRCDPISGHVSLFWYQQALGQGPEFLTYFQNEAQLDKSGLPSDRFFAERPEGSVSTLKIQRTQQEDSAVYLCASSLVRGTSYEQYFGPGTRLTVT.

CDR3 in DNA: TGTGCCAGCAGCTTGACCCGTGGGGGGGGCGGCGGCTACACCTTC. This gives the protein CASSLTRGGGGGYTF. This chain links TRBV7-2 with TRBJ1-2, with D possibly matching TRBD1 (6 bases). Trimming left V 3 bases short and J 8 bases short, with 19 bases between. This CDR3 spans 15 amino acids. CDR1 and CDR2 from the germline V gene are SGHTA and FQGNSA. The whole variable domain, filled in from reference TRBV7-2 and TRBJ1-2, reads GAGVSQSPSNKVTEKGKDVELRCDPISGHTALYWYRQSLGQGLEFLIYFQGNSAPDKSGLPSDRFSAERTGGSVSTLTIQRTQQEDSAVYLCASSLTRGGGGGYTFGSGTRLTVV.

The rearrangement links TRBV7-2 to TRBJ2-1, with 10 bases aligning to TRBD2. Trimming took 7 bases from V and 5 from J; bases not matched to a gene: 5. The CDR3 has 14 amino acids. The V gene's germline CDR1 is SGHTA and CDR2 FQGNSA. CDR3 amino acids: CASTEGLANNEQFF. The DNA of the CDR3 is TGTGCCAGCACAGAGGGACTAGCGAACAATGAGCAGTTCTTC.

The chain uses TRBV2 and TRBJ2-1, with 11 bases identical to TRBD2. The CDR3 sequence is 15 residues long. Germline V lookup: CDR1 SNHLY, CDR2 FYNNEI. V gave up 4 bases and J gave up 8 bases; unmatched junction bases: 7. The CDR3 DNA sequence: TGTGCCAGCAGTGGAACACTAGCGGGAGTCCATGAGCAGTTCTTC. Its translation: CASSGTLAGVHEQFF.

The chain uses TRBV5-1 and TRBJ2-3; 7 nucleotides line up with TRBD2. J was trimmed by 6 bases and V by 0 bases; bases with no gene match: 7. The V gene's germline CDR1 is SGHRS and CDR2 YFSETQ. The CDR3 is 15 residues long. The CDR3 is CASSLGAGASDTQYF. The CDR3 DNA follows: TGCGCCAGCAGCTTGGGGGCGGGAGCTTCGGATACGCAGTATTTT.

The V and J genes are TRBV6-5 and TRBJ1-2, with 8 positions matching TRBD1. V shed 4 bases, J shed 6 bases, and the junction held 4 bases outside the gene matches. This CDR3 comprises 13 residues. Germline V CDR1 and CDR2: MNHEY, SVGAGI. CDR3 amino acids: CASSWPTGDGYTF. CDR3 DNA: TGTGCCAGCAGTTGGCCGACAGGGGATGGCTACACCTTC.

The chain links TRBV6-6 to TRBJ1-2, with TRBD1 identical over 7 bases. V shed 5 bases, J shed 3 bases, and the junction held 9 bases outside the gene matches. Germline V gene sequence: CDR1 MNHNY, CDR2 SVGAGI (reference sequence). This CDR3 region has 15 residues. The DNA of the CDR3 is TGTGCCAGCAGTAACAGACAGGGCATGGACTATGGCTACACCTTC. This codes for CASSNRQGMDYGYTF.

J is TRBJ1-2 and V is TRBV7-2; 7 bases match TRBD1. Per germline, CDR1 SGHTA and CDR2 FQGNSA. The trim removed 1 base at V and 4 bases at J, leaving 6 bases unmatched. The CDR3 covers 15 residues. This CDR3 is CASSLVRAGGYGYTF. The CDR3 nucleotides read TGTGCCAGCAGCTTAGTCCGTGCAGGGGGCTATGGCTACACCTTC.

The genes are TRBV2 and TRBJ1-1, with TRBD1 as a possible D gene (5 bases). Germline values: CDR1 SNHLY, CDR2 FYNNEI. Trimming cost V 6 bases and J 1 base, with 12 bases left between them. The CDR3 spans 14 residues. CDR3: CASSSMTENTEAFF. CDR3 DNA: TGTGCCAGCAGCAGCATGACAGAGAACACTGAAGCTTTCTTT. The complete variable domain, with remaining parts taken from reference TRBV2 and TRBJ1-1, reads EPEVTQTPSHQVTQMGQEVILRCVPISNHLYFYWYRQILGQKVEFLVSFYNNEISEKSEIFDDQFSVERPDGSNFTLKIRSTKLEDSAMYFCASSSMTENTEAFFGQGTRLTVV.

The gene calls are TRBV9 and TRBJ2-3; 9 bases agree with TRBD1. The germline gives CDR1 SGDLS, CDR2 YYNGEE. This CDR3 is built from 16 residues. With 2 bases clipped from V and 5 bases from J, the junction kept 9 bases outside the gene matches. The CDR3: CASSVTGQGNRDTQYF. The CDR3, as DNA: TGTGCCAGCAGCGTCACGGGACAGGGCAATCGAGATACGCAGTATTTT.

V gene TRBV19 combines with J gene TRBJ1-1, with unresolved D. V lost 3 bases and J lost 7, with 12 bases in between. The CDR3 spans 13 residues. Germline V gives CDR1 LNHDA, CDR2 SQIVND (reference sequence). The CDR3 nucleotides are TGTGCCAGTAGTATCGGCCTGGGAGGTGAAGCTTTCTTT. Its translation: CASSIGLGGEAFF. The complete variable domain, with remaining parts taken from reference TRBV19 and TRBJ1-1, reads DGGITQSPKYLFRKEGQNVTLSCEQNLNHDAMYWYRQDPGQGLRLIYYSQIVNDFQKGDIAEGYSVSREKKESFPLTVTSAQKNPTAFYLCASSIGLGGEAFFGQGTRLTVV.

The chain couples TRBV11-3 to TRBJ2-1, with 12 bases matching TRBD1. Germline V gene data show CDR1 as SGHNT and CDR2 as YENEEA. Trimming at V came to 9 bases and at J to 7 bases, leaving 7 bases not matched to a gene. The CDR3 length is 14 residues. Written as DNA, the CDR3 is TGTGCCAGTTCCCGGGACAGGGGGCAAAATGAGCAGTTCTTC. Amino acids: CASSRDRGQNEQFF.

V and J are TRBV12-3 or TRBV12-4 and TRBJ1-2; D is ambiguous. The length of the CDR3 is 13 residues. V dropped 5 bases and J dropped 0 bases, with 7 bases sitting between them. CDR3: CASSPSPNYGYTF. Here the CDR3 DNA reads TGTGCCAGCAGTCCGTCCCCTAACTATGGCTACACCTTC.

This clone has a handful of counts. J is TRBJ1-6 and V is TRBV5-6; unclear D gene. Trimming removed 0 bases from V and 5 bases from J, with 12 bases in between. From germline, CDR1 is SGHDT and CDR2 YYEEEE. This CDR3 spans 16 amino acids. CDR3 bases: TGTGCCAGCAGCTTGGGGCAAACTAATCATAATTCACCCCTCCACTTT. Its protein product is CASSLGQTNHNSPLHF.